This is a list of T cell receptor beta chains from one sample in a study of T cell repertoires in cytomegalovirus infection. TCRdb independently ran MiXCR on the reads; one entry per CDR3 protein. The table lists fewer than 80,000 distinct CDR3 sequences, roughly 3.6% of them singletons. The specimen was PBMCs. All receptors come from a human donor in good health (CMV status not recorded). Some clones in this sample may be carry-over from other donors' samples. Both conserved end residues are trimmed from each CDR3.

TRBJ1-2	TRBV7-8	ASSLTGRNGYT
TRBJ2-1	TRBV20-1	SARGGLAVSYNEQF
TRBJ2-1	TRBV7-2	ASSTPATRGRSYNEQF
TRBJ1-2	TRBV19	ASSISGEWNYGYT
TRBJ2-1	TRBV9	ASSVELATRNEQF
TRBJ2-1	TRBV20-1	SARTPRASGYNEQF
TRBJ2-7	TRBV5-5	ASSLERGDTYEQY
TRBJ1-5	TRBV19	ASSKEINQPQH
TRBJ2-3	TRBV12-3/TRBV12-4	ATLGGGNTDTQY
TRBJ2-7	TRBV7-2	ASSSRYEQY
TRBJ2-3	TRBV20-1	SAGIGTGYADTQY
TRBJ1-5	TRBV24-1	ATSDSTDINQPQH
TRBJ1-5	TRBV5-4	ASSLQGEGQPQH
TRBJ2-3	TRBV19	ASRHRSTDTQY
TRBJ2-7	TRBV12-3/TRBV12-4	ASSFAPGRRSPSYEQY
TRBJ2-1	TRBV19	ASSIRDNEQF
TRBJ1-2	TRBV11-1	ASSPGVSNYGYT
TRBJ1-1	TRBV7-2	ASSSQTGTEAF
TRBJ2-7	TRBV28	ASNPGFWESYEQY
TRBJ2-7	TRBV20-1	SARRQGYYEQY
TRBJ2-7	TRBV20-1	SAREDYEQY
TRBJ1-2	TRBV30	AWELTGSNYGYT